The rows below give T cell receptor beta chains drawn from one sample of a study of T cells expressing NK-cell markers. TCRdb reprocessed the 5' RACE reads; each CDR3 protein has one entry and no DNA is given. The specimen's table records about 260,000 distinct CDR3 sequences. Sequencing was performed on blood T cells: a sorted CD56 or NKG2C T cell subset, CD4+ or CD8+ T cells, or bulk PBMC T cells (not recorded which). The receptors stem from a man younger than 35 in good health. Both conserved end residues are part of each CDR3.

v_call: TRBV29-1; j_call: TRBJ2-5; cdr3_aa: CSVDVVGGETQYF
v_call: TRBV5-6; j_call: TRBJ2-5; cdr3_aa: CASSLLAGLYQETQYF
v_call: TRBV30; j_call: TRBJ2-5; cdr3_aa: CAWGRDRGGVTQYF
v_call: TRBV21-1; j_call: TRBJ2-5; cdr3_aa: CASSKDSGREETQYF
v_call: TRBV5-1; j_call: TRBJ2-3; cdr3_aa: CASSLAGQSTDTQYF
v_call: TRBV5-5; j_call: TRBJ2-2; cdr3_aa: CASSLIPGLTNTGELFF
v_call: TRBV7-9; j_call: TRBJ2-5; cdr3_aa: CASRTPPRETQYF
v_call: TRBV5-1; j_call: TRBJ2-1; cdr3_aa: CASSPGQGASSSYNEQFF
v_call: TRBV20-1; j_call: TRBJ1-5; cdr3_aa: CSARTGNQPQHF
v_call: TRBV10-3; j_call: TRBJ2-7; cdr3_aa: CAISETGQGQEQYF
v_call: TRBV15; j_call: TRBJ2-7; cdr3_aa: CATSSPTTRDRGYEQYF
v_call: TRBV20-1; j_call: TRBJ2-5; cdr3_aa: CSASEGLAKETQYF
v_call: TRBV7-6; j_call: TRBJ2-5; cdr3_aa: CASSLETGIETQYF
v_call: TRBV9; j_call: TRBJ2-1; cdr3_aa: CASSVAPRAYNEQFF
v_call: TRBV7-9; j_call: TRBJ1-1; cdr3_aa: CASSRAQGSQTEAFF
v_call: TRBV20-1; j_call: TRBJ1-5; cdr3_aa: CSALRGVQPQHF
v_call: TRBV11-2; j_call: TRBJ2-7; cdr3_aa: CASSLVAGGRYEQYF
v_call: TRBV10-3; j_call: TRBJ2-2; cdr3_aa: CAITGDRARAGELFF
v_call: TRBV12-3/TRBV12-4; j_call: TRBJ2-5; cdr3_aa: CASSTGGGRETQYF
v_call: TRBV30; j_call: TRBJ2-7; cdr3_aa: CAWSVRVVGYEQYF